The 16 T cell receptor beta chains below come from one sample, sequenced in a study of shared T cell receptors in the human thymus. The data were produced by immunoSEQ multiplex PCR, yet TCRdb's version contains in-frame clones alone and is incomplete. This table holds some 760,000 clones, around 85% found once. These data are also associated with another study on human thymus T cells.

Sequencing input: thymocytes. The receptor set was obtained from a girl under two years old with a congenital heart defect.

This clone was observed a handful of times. CDR3 DNA: TGTGCCAGCAGCTCCCGAGGACAGGGTGAGGGTGACACTGAAGCTTTCTTT. Translation: CASSSRGQGEGDTEAFF. V usage is TRBV5-8 and J usage is TRBJ1-1; 8 positions match TRBD1. This CDR3 is 17 amino acids long. With 3 bases clipped from V and 3 bases from J, the junction kept 13 bases outside the gene matches. The germline gives CDR1 SGHTS, CDR2 YDEGEE.

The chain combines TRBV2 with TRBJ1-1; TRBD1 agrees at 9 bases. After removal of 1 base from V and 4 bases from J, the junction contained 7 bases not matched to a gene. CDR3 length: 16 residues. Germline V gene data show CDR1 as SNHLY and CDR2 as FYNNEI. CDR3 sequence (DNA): TGTGCCAGCAGTGAAGGCGTACAGGGGGCCGGCACTGAAGCTTTCTTT. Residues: CASSEGVQGAGTEAFF.

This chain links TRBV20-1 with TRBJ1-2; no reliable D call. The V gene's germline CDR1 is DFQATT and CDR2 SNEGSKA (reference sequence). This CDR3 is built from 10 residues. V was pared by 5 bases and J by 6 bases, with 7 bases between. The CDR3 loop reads CSAGRNGYTF. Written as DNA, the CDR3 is TGCAGTGCTGGGAGGAATGGCTACACCTTC.

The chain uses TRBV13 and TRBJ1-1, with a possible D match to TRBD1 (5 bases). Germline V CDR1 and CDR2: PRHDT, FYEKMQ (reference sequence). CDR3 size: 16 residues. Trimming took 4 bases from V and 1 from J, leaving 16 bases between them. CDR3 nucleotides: TGTGCCAGCAGCTGGCGACCGGGACTCTCGAACACTGAAGCTTTCTTT. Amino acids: CASSWRPGLSNTEAFF.

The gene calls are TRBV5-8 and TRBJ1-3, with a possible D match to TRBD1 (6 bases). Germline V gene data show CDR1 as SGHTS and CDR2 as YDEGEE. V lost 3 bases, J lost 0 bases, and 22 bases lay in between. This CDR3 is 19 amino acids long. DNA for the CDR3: TGTGCCAGCAGCTGGGGGAGACAGGCTATAGTATACTCTGGAAACACCATATATTTT. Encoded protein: CASSWGRQAIVYSGNTIYF.

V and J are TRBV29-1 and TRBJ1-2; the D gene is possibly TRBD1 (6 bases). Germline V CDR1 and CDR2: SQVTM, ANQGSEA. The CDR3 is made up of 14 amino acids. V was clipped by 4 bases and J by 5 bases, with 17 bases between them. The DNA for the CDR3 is TGCAGCGTTGGTCTGTCGGGGGGCTGGTATGGCTACACCTTC. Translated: CSVGLSGGWYGYTF.

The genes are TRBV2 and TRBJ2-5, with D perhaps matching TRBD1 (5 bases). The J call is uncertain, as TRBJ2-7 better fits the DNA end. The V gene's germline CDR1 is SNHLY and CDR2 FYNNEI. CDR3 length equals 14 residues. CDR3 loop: CASSRRRQTYEQYF. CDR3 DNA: TGTGCCAGCAGTCGAAGGAGACAGACCTACGAGCAGTACTTC.

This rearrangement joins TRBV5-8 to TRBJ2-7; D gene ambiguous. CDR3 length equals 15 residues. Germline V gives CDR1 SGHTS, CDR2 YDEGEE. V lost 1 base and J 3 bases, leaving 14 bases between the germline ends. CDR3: CASSLCELMVYEQYF. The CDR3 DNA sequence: TGTGCCAGCAGCTTGTGCGAACTCATGGTCTACGAGCAGTACTTC. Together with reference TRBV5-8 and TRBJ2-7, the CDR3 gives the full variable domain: EAGVTQSPTHLIKTRGQQATLRCSPISGHTSVYWYQQALGLGLQFLLWYDEGEERNRGNFPPRFSGRQFPNYSSELNVNALELEDSALYLCASSLCELMVYEQYFGPGTRLTVT.

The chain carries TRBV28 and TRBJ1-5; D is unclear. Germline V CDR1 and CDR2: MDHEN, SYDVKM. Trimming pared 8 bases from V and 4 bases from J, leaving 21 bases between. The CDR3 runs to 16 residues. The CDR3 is CASGGGYNGKNQPQHF. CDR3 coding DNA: TGTGCCAGCGGCGGAGGGTATAATGGCAAAAATCAGCCCCAGCATTTT.

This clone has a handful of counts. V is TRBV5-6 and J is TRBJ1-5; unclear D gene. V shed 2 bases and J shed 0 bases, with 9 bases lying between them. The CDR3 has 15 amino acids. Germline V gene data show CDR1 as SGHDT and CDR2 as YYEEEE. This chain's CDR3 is CASSFWAYSNQPQHF. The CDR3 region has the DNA TGTGCCAGCAGCTTCTGGGCTTATAGCAATCAGCCCCAGCATTTT.

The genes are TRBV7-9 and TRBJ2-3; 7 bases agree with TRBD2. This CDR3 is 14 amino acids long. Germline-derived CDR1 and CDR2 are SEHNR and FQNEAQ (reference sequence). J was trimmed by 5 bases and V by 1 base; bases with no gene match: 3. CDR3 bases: TGTGCCAGCAGCTTAGGGGAGGGGATAGATACGCAGTATTTT. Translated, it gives CASSLGEGIDTQYF.

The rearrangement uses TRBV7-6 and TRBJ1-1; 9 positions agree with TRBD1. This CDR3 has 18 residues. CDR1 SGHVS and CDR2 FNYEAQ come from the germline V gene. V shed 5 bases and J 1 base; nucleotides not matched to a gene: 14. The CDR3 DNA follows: TGTGCCAGCAGCCGAGGGGTACCAACAGGGGGCCAGAACACTGAAGCTTTCTTT. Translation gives CASSRGVPTGGQNTEAFF.

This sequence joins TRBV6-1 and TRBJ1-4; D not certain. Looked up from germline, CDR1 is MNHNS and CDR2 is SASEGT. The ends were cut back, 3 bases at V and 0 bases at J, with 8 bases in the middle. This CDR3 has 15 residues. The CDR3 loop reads CASSDPLATNEKLFF. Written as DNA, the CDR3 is TGTGCCAGCAGTGACCCTCTTGCAACTAATGAAAAACTGTTTTTT.

The CDR3 DNA sequence: TGTGCCAGCAGTGGCCGAAAGATACTCTTTCAAGCGTCCACTGAAGCTTTCTTT. It is translated as CASSGRKILFQASTEAFF. This chain connects TRBV6-1 to TRBJ1-1; no clear D. CDR1 and CDR2 from the germline V gene are MNHNS and SASEGT. The CDR3 extends over 18 amino acids. With 4 bases removed from V and 4 bases from J, the gap between germline ends came to 25 bases.

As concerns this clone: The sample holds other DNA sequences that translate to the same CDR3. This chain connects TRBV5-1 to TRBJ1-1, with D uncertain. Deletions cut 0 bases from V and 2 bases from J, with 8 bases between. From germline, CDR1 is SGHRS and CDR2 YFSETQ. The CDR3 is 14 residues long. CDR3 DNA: TGCGCCAGCAGCTTGGACAGCCTTAACACTGAAGCTTTCTTT. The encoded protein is CASSLDSLNTEAFF.

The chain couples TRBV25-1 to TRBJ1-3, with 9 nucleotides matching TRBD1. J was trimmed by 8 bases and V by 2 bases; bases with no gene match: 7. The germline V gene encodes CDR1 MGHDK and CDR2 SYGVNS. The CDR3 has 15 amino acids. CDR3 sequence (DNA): TGTGCCAGCAGTGAAGATGGACAGGGGATTGACACCATATATTTT. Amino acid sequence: CASSEDGQGIDTIYF.